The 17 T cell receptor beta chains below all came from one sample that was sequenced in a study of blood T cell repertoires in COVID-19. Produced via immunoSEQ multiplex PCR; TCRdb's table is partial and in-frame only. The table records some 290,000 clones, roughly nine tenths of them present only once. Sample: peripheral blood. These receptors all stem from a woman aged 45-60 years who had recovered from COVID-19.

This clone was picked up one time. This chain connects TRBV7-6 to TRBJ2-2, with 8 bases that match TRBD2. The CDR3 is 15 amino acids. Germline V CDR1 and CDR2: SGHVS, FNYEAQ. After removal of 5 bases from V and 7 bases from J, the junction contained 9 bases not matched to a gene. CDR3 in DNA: TGTGCCAGCAGCCCCAGCGGGGGTGGGGTCGGGGAGCTGTTTTTT. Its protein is CASSPSGGGVGELFF.

The CDR3 loop is CASSPPGQQREKLFF. CDR3 in DNA: TGTGCCAGCTCACCACCTGGACAACAACGGGAAAAACTGTTTTTT. The V gene is TRBV18, the J gene TRBJ1-4; a possible D gene is TRBD1 (5 bases). The CDR3 contains 15 residues. The V gene's germline CDR1 is KGHSH and CDR2 LQKENI. V was shortened by 0 bases and J by 8 bases, with 13 bases between the two germline ends.

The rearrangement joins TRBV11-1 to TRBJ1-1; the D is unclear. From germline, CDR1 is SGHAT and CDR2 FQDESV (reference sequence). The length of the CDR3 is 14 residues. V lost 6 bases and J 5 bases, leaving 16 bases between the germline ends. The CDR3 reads CASSLEGLGTEAFF. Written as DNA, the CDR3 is TGTGCCAGCAGTCTCGAGGGCCTTGGGACTGAAGCTTTCTTT.

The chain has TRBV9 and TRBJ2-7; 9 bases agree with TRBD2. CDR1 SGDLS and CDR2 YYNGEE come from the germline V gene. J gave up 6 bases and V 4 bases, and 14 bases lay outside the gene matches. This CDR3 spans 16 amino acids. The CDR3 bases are TGTGCCAGCAGCCCCTCCGGTCGACTAGCGGCACTCGAGCAGTACTTC. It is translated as CASSPSGRLAALEQYF.

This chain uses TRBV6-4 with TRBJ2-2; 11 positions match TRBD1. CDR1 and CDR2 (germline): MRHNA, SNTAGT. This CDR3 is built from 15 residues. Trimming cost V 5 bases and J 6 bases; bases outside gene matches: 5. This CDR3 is CASSPDRGLSGELFF. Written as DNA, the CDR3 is TGTGCCAGCAGTCCGGACAGGGGGCTATCCGGGGAGCTGTTTTTT.

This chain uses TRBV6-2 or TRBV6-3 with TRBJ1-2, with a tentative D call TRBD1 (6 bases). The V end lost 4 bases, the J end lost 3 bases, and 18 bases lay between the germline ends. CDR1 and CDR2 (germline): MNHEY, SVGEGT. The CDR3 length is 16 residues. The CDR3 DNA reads TGTGCCAGCAGTTCACCTACCCCGGGACACTACTATGGCTACACCTTC. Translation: CASSSPTPGHYYGYTF.

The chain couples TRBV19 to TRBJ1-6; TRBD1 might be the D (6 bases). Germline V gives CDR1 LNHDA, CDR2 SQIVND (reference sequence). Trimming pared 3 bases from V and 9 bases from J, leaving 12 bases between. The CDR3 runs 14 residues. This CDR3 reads CASSIQGSSSPLHF. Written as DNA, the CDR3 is TGTGCCAGTAGTATCCAGGGGTCAAGTTCACCCCTCCACTTT.

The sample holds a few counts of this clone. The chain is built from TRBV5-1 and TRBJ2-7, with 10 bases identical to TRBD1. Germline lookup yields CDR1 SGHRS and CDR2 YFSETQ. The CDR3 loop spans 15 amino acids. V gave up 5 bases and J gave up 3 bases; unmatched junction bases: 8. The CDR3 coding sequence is TGCGCCAGCAGTTCCTCCGGGACAGGGGTCTACGAGCAGTACTTC. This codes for CASSSSGTGVYEQYF.

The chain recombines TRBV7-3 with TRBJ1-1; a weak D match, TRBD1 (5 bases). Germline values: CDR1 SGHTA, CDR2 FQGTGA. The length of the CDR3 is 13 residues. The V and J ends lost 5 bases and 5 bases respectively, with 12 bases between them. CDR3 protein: CASSPGWQTEAFF. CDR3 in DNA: TGTGCCAGCAGCCCAGGGTGGCAGACTGAAGCTTTCTTT.

This CDR3 is CASSLGTTVTDTQYF. Here the CDR3 DNA reads TGTGCCAGCAGCTTAGGTACGACAGTAACAGATACGCAGTATTTT. The chain couples TRBV7-9 to TRBJ2-3; a possible D gene is TRBD1 (5 bases). The CDR3 consists of 15 residues. V gave up 1 base and J gave up 3 bases, with 11 bases separating them. Germline CDR1 and CDR2: SEHNR and FQNEAQ (reference sequence).

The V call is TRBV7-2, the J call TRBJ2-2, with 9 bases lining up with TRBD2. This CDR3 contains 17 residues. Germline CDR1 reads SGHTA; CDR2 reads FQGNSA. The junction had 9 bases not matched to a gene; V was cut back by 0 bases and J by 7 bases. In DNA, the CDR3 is TGTGCCAGCAGCTTAGCGGGCGGGAGGGCCAGTAGCGGGGAGCTGTTTTTT. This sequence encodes CASSLAGGRASSGELFF.

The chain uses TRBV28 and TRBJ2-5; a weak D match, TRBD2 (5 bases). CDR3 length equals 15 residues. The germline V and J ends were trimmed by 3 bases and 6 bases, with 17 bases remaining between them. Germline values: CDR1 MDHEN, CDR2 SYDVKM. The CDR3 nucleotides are TGTGCCAGCAGTTTCACAGCCATGCGGGTGAAGACCCAGTACTTC. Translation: CASSFTAMRVKTQYF.

CDR3 in DNA: TGTGCCTGGAGTGCTAGCGGGAGTTTTCGCGAGCAGTACTTC. It is translated as CAWSASGSFREQYF. The chain has TRBV30 and TRBJ2-7; 10 positions match TRBD2. This CDR3 contains 14 residues. CDR1 GTSNPN and CDR2 SVGIG come from the germline V gene (reference sequence). The trim removed 1 base at V and 6 bases at J, leaving 6 bases unmatched. The full variable domain, rest sourced from reference TRBV30 and TRBJ2-7, is SQTIHQWPATLVQPVGSPLSLECTVEGTSNPNLYWYRQAAGRGLQLLFYSVGIGQISSEVPQNLSASRPQDRQFILSSKKLLLSDSGFYLCAWSASGSFREQYFGPGTRLTVT.

CDR3 DNA sequence: TGCGCCAGCAGCGACACCGGGACAGACTATGGCTACACCTTC. It is translated as CASSDTGTDYGYTF. V and J are TRBV5-1 and TRBJ1-2; 7 bases are shared with TRBD1. The germline V gene encodes CDR1 SGHRS and CDR2 YFSETQ. The CDR3 sequence is 14 residues long. Losses at the gene ends were 4 bases for V and 3 bases for J; bases not matched to a gene: 6.

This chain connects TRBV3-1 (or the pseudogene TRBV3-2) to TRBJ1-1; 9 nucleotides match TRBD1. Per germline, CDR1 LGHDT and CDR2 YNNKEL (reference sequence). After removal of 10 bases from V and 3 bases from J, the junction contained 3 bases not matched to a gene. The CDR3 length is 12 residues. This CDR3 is CATRQGDTEAFF. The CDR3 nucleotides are TGTGCCACTAGACAGGGGGACACTGAAGCTTTCTTT.

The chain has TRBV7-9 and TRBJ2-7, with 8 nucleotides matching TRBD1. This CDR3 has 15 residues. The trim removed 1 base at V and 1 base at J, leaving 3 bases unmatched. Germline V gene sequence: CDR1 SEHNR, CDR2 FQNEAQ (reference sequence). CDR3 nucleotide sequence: TGTGCCAGCAGCTTAGGACAGGGGCCATCCTACGAGCAGTACTTC. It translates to CASSLGQGPSYEQYF.

CDR3 amino acids: CASSLTSTDTDTQYF. The CDR3 nucleotides read TGTGCCAGCAGTTTGACTAGCACAGACACAGATACGCAGTATTTT. The chain recombines TRBV2 with TRBJ2-3; 7 bases line up with TRBD2. The trim removed 5 bases at V and 2 bases at J, leaving 7 bases unmatched. This CDR3 has 15 residues. The germline gives CDR1 SNHLY, CDR2 FYNNEI.